The entry that follows covers one TCR beta chain sequence. Its antigen is not identified. Sequencing was performed with immunoSEQ multiplex PCR; in TCRdb, only in-frame clones are kept and a portion is missing. The sample has about 510,000 clones; around 74% are singletons. The entry originates in a study of shared clonotypes between healthy human individuals. Findings and limits, study-wide: An expected dependence of interdonor clonotype sharing on sequencing depth was noted.

The sample taken for sequencing was PBMCs. The origin of this receptor is a woman in her forties in good health. Some clones in this sample may be carry-over from other donors' samples.

The CDR3 sequence: CASSLENPGRSNEQFF. CDR3 nucleotides: TGTGCCAGCAGCTTGGAAAACCCGGGACGGAGCAATGAGCAGTTCTTC. The chain couples TRBV5-4 to TRBJ2-1; D may correspond to TRBD1 or TRBD2 (5 bases each). CDR3 size: 16 residues. Trimming stripped 0 bases from V and 6 bases from J, with 16 bases between. Germline assignment: CDR1 SGHNT and CDR2 YYREEE (reference sequence).